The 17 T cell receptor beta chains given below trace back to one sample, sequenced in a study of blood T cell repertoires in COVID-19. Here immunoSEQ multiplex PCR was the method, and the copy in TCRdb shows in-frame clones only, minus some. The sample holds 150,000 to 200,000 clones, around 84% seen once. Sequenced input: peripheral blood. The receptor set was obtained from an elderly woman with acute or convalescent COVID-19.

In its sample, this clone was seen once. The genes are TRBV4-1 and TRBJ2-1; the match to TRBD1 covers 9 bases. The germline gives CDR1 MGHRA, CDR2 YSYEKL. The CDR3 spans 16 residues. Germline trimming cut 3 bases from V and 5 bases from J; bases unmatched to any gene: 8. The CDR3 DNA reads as TGCGCCAGCAGCCATGTTCCGGGGACAGGGAACAATGAGCAGTTCTTC. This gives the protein CASSHVPGTGNNEQFF.

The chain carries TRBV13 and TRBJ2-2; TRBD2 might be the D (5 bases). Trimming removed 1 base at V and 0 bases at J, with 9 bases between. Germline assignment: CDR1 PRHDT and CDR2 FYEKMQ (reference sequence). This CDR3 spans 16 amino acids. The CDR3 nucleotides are TGTGCCAGCAGCTTAGAGCGGCCGGCGAACACCGGGGAGCTGTTTTTT. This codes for CASSLERPANTGELFF.

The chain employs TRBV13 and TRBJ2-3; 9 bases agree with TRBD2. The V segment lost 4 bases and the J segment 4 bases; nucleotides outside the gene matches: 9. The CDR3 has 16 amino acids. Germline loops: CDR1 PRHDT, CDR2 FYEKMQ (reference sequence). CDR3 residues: CASSSPGTSNPDTQYF. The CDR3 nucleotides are TGTGCCAGCAGCTCCCCCGGGACTAGCAATCCAGATACGCAGTATTTT.

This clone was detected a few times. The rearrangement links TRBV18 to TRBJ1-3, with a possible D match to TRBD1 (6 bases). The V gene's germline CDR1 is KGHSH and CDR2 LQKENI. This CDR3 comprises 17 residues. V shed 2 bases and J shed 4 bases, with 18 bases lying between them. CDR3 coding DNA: TGTGCCAGCTCACCAGGGCCGACAGGATCAAGGGGAAACACCATATATTTT. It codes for CASSPGPTGSRGNTIYF.

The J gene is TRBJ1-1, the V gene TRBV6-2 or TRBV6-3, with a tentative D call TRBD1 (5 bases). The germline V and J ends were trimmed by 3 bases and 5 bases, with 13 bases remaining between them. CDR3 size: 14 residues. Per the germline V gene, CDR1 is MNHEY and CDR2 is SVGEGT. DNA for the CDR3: TGTGCCAGCAGTTATGACGGGGGAGGGACTGAAGCTTTCTTT. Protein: CASSYDGGGTEAFF.

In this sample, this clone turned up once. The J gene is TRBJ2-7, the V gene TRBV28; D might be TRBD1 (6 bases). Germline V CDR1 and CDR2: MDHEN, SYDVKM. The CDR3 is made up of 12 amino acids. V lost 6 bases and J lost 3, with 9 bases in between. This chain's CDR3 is CASSSRGYEQYF. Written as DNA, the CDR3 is TGTGCCAGCAGCTCCAGGGGCTACGAGCAGTACTTC.

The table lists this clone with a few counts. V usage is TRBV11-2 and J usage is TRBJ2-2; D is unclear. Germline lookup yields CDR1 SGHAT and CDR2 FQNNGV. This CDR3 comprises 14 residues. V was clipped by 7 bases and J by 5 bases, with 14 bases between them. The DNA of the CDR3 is TGTGCCAGCATGCGCCTCCTGACTACCGGGGAGCTGTTTTTT. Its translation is CASMRLLTTGELFF.

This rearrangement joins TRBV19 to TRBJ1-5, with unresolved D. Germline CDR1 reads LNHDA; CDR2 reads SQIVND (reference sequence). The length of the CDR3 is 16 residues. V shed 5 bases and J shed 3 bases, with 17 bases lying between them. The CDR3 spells CASSRTVGRTNQPQHF. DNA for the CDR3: TGTGCCAGTAGTCGAACGGTAGGGAGGACCAATCAGCCCCAGCATTTT.

CDR3 DNA: TGTGCCAGCTCACCACCTTTTGCGACTGAAGCTTTCTTT. Translating gives CASSPPFATEAFF. This chain uses TRBV18 with TRBJ1-1, with unresolved D. Trimming took off 0 bases at V and 5 bases at J, with 7 bases between the two ends. The CDR3 sequence is 13 residues long. CDR1 and CDR2 (germline): KGHSH, LQKENI.

The CDR3 spells CAWSVDSHLGYTF. The CDR3 coding sequence is TGTGCCTGGAGTGTCGACAGTCACCTTGGCTACACCTTC. J is TRBJ1-2 and V is TRBV30; maybe TRBD1 (5 bases). CDR1 is GTSNPN, CDR2 SVGIG, per germline (reference sequence). The germline V and J ends were trimmed by 0 bases and 7 bases, with 12 bases remaining between them. This CDR3 is 13 amino acids long.

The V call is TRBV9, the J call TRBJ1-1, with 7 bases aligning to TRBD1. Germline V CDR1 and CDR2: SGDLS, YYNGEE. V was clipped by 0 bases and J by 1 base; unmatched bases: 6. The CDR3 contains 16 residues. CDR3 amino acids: CASSVVGSGGNTEAFF. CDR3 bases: TGTGCCAGCAGCGTAGTGGGCTCAGGGGGGAACACTGAAGCTTTCTTT.

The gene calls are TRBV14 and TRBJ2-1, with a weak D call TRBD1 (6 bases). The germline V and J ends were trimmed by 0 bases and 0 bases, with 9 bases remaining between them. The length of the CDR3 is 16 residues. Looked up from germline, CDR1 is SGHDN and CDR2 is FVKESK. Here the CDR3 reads CASSQETGFSYNEQFF. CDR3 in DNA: TGTGCCAGCAGCCAAGAGACAGGATTCTCCTACAATGAGCAGTTCTTC.

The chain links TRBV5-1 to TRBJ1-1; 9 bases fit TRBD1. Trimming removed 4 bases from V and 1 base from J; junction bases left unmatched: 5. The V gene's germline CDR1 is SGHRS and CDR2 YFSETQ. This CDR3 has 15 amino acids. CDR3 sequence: CASSVRQGGNTEAFF. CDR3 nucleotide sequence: TGCGCCAGCAGCGTCCGACAGGGGGGGAACACTGAAGCTTTCTTT.

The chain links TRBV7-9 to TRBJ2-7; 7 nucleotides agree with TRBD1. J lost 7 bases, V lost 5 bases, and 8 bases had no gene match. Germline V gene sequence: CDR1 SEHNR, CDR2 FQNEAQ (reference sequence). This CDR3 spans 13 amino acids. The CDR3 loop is CASSAGTEWEQYF. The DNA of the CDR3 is TGTGCCAGCAGCGCCGGGACAGAGTGGGAGCAGTACTTC.

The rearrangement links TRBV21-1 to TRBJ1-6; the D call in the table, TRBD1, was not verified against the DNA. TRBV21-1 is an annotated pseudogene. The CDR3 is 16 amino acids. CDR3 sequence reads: CASSPDKTGSVGTLHF. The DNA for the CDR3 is TGTGCCAGCAGTCCAGATAAGACAGGGAGCGTAGGGACCCTCCACTTT.

CDR3 nucleotide sequence: TGTGCCAGCAGCTGGTCTGAGAGCGCCTACAATGAGCAGTTCTTC. This codes for CASSWSESAYNEQFF. This chain joins TRBV2 and TRBJ2-1; D is unresolved. Germline assignment: CDR1 SNHLY and CDR2 FYNNEI. V was clipped by 6 bases and J by 2 bases, with 14 bases between them. This CDR3 region has 15 residues.

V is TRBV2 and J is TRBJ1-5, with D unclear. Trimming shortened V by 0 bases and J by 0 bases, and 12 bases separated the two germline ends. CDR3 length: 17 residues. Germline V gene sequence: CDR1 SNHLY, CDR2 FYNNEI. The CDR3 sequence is CASSEAGQVYSNQPQHF. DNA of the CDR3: TGTGCCAGCAGTGAAGCAGGCCAGGTATATAGCAATCAGCCCCAGCATTTT.